The rows below give T cell receptor beta chains drawn from one sample of a study of blood T cell repertoires in COVID-19. The assay was immunoSEQ multiplex PCR, and TCRdb's table has in-frame clones only and misses some. The data contain about 250,000 clones, about nine tenths of them seen just once; the ten biggest clones take up approximately 2.8%. What was sequenced was PBMCs or T cells enriched from blood (not recorded which). These receptors all come from a woman in her 30s with acute COVID-19. The CDR3 runs from the conserved cysteine through the conserved F or W. A D gene is named only where the DNA matches it firmly. Clone sizes are given selectively: once, few, many, or a class where the clone is expanded.

CDR3 protein: CASSLTGSRDGYTF; CDR3 DNA: TGCGCCAGCAGCTTGACAGGTTCTCGAGATGGCTACACCTTC; clone size: .; V gene: TRBV5-1; D gene: .; J gene: TRBJ1-2
CDR3 protein: CASSFVRGQGYGYTF; CDR3 DNA: TGTGCCAGCAGCTTTGTTAGGGGGCAGGGATATGGCTACACCTTC; clone size: .; V gene: TRBV12-1; D gene: .; J gene: TRBJ1-2
CDR3 protein: CASSQDLPGSNSPLHF; CDR3 DNA: TGCGCCAGCAGCCAAGATCTTCCAGGGTCGAATTCACCCCTCCACTTT; clone size: .; V gene: TRBV4-1; D gene: .; J gene: TRBJ1-6
CDR3 protein: CASNNNRGEGTEAFF; CDR3 DNA: TGTGCCAGCAACAACAACAGGGGAGAAGGCACTGAAGCTTTCTTT; clone size: .; V gene: TRBV5-4; D gene: TRBD1; J gene: TRBJ1-1
CDR3 protein: CASSLVPGVRDTQYF; CDR3 DNA: TGCGCCAGCAGCTTGGTTCCAGGGGTAAGAGATACGCAGTATTTT; clone size: .; V gene: TRBV5-1; D gene: .; J gene: TRBJ2-3
CDR3 protein: CASSVSQYGFPLHF; CDR3 DNA: TGTGCCAGCAGCGTATCCCAATACGGTTTCCCCCTCCACTTT; clone size: .; V gene: TRBV9; D gene: .; J gene: TRBJ1-6
CDR3 protein: CASSSSGGQLNEKLFF; CDR3 DNA: TGCGCCAGCAGCTCCTCTGGGGGCCAGTTAAATGAAAAACTGTTTTTT; clone size: .; V gene: TRBV5-1; D gene: .; J gene: TRBJ1-4
CDR3 protein: CASSLEPGGNYGYTF; CDR3 DNA: TGTGCCAGCAGCTTAGAACCGGGGGGCAATTATGGCTACACCTTC; clone size: .; V gene: TRBV7-9; D gene: .; J gene: TRBJ1-2
CDR3 protein: CASSVRGIMDAIQYF; CDR3 DNA: TGTGCCAGCAGTGTACGGGGGATAATGGATGCCATTCAGTACTTC; clone size: .; V gene: TRBV2; D gene: .; J gene: TRBJ2-4
CDR3 protein: CASSYGVGGEKLFF; CDR3 DNA: TGTGCCAGCAGTTACGGGGTGGGGGGTGAAAAACTGTTTTTT; clone size: .; V gene: TRBV6-5; D gene: .; J gene: TRBJ1-4
CDR3 protein: CASRLSGPYYRGTEAFF; CDR3 DNA: TGTGCCAGCCGCTTATCCGGGCCCTATTACAGGGGCACTGAAGCTTTCTTT; clone size: once; V gene: TRBV27; D gene: TRBD1; J gene: TRBJ1-1
CDR3 protein: CASSRDRAEKLFF; CDR3 DNA: TGCGCCAGCAGCCGGGACAGGGCTGAAAAACTGTTTTTT; clone size: .; V gene: TRBV10-1; D gene: TRBD1; J gene: TRBJ1-4
CDR3 protein: CASSQEVADTHSPLHF; CDR3 DNA: TGCGCCAGCAGCCAAGAGGTGGCAGACACCCATTCACCCCTCCACTTT; clone size: .; V gene: TRBV4-1; D gene: .; J gene: TRBJ1-6
CDR3 protein: CASSSPPGLAGGTDTQYF; CDR3 DNA: TGTGCCAGCAGCTCGCCCCCGGGACTAGCGGGGGGTACAGATACGCAGTATTTT; clone size: .; V gene: TRBV7-2; D gene: TRBD2; J gene: TRBJ2-3
CDR3 protein: CASSSEGQSNQPQHF; CDR3 DNA: TGCGCCAGCAGCTCGGAGGGACAGAGCAATCAGCCCCAGCATTTT; clone size: once; V gene: TRBV5-1; D gene: TRBD1; J gene: TRBJ1-5
CDR3 protein: CASSPEREKRYEQYF; CDR3 DNA: TGCGCCAGCAGTCCAGAGAGGGAGAAAAGGTACGAGCAGTACTTC; clone size: few; V gene: TRBV10-1; D gene: .; J gene: TRBJ2-7
CDR3 protein: CASNHGGNTEAFF; CDR3 DNA: TGTGCCAGTAATCACGGGGGGAACACTGAAGCTTTCTTT; clone size: .; V gene: TRBV19; D gene: .; J gene: TRBJ1-1
CDR3 protein: CASKQDRDYQPQHF; CDR3 DNA: TGTGCCAGTAAGCAGGACAGGGACTATCAGCCCCAGCATTTT; clone size: .; V gene: TRBV19; D gene: TRBD1; J gene: TRBJ1-5
CDR3 protein: CSSWEGAWDTQYF; CDR3 DNA: TGCAGCTCTTGGGAAGGGGCGTGGGATACGCAGTATTTT; clone size: .; V gene: TRBV29-1; D gene: .; J gene: TRBJ2-3
CDR3 protein: CASSLGEGVIGYTF; CDR3 DNA: TGTGCCAGCAGCTTAGGGGAGGGGGTTATTGGCTACACCTTC; clone size: .; V gene: TRBV7-8; D gene: .; J gene: TRBJ1-2
CDR3 protein: CASSLSNEGTGTEAFF; CDR3 DNA: TGTGCCAGCAGTTTATCGAACGAGGGGACTGGTACTGAAGCTTTCTTT; clone size: .; V gene: TRBV27; D gene: .; J gene: TRBJ1-1
CDR3 protein: CAWSIQSEAFF; CDR3 DNA: TGTGCCTGGAGTATACAAAGTGAAGCTTTCTTT; clone size: .; V gene: TRBV30; D gene: .; J gene: TRBJ1-1
CDR3 protein: CSVAQGNEKLFF; CDR3 DNA: TGCAGCGTTGCACAGGGAAATGAAAAACTGTTTTTT; clone size: .; V gene: TRBV29-1; D gene: .; J gene: TRBJ1-4
CDR3 protein: CASSLAGTYGYTF; CDR3 DNA: TGTGCCAGCAGCTTAGCGGGGACTTATGGCTACACCTTC; clone size: few; V gene: TRBV7-8; D gene: .; J gene: TRBJ1-2